This TCR beta chain was documented in a study of blood T cell repertoires in COVID-19. The overall study: Samples taken during acute and convalescent COVID-19 were collected in the United States, Italy and Spain. In each case, the material was cDNA or gDNA derived from T cells, B-cell-depleted T cells, or PBMCs.

Method: immunoSEQ multiplex PCR; TCRdb's copy keeps in-frame clones and lacks some. The sample has a few hundred thousand clones; around 82% are singletons. CDR3 length: 17 residues. The germline gives CDR1 MGHDK, CDR2 SYGVNS. Losses at the gene ends were 2 bases for V and 5 bases for J; bases not matched to a gene: 8. Participants' reported clinical history set cohort assignment. The TCR sequence derives from a man aged 25 to 40 with acute COVID-19. Specimen: PBMCs or T cells enriched from blood (not recorded which). The chain couples TRBV25-1 to TRBJ2-2, with 10 nucleotides matching TRBD1. CDR3 nucleotides: TGTGCCAGCAGTGAAGTAGAGACAGGGGGCTATACCGGGGAGCTGTTTTTT. Its protein product is CASSEVETGGYTGELFF.